The entry below gives a single T cell receptor beta chain sequence along with its context. This entry is derived from a study of monozygotic twins with inflammatory bowel disease. One entry per CDR3 protein, without DNA, is what TCRdb gives after re-calling the 5' RACE reads. The repertoire table contains roughly 300,000 distinct CDR3 sequences. The sequenced sample was blood. The TCR originated in a human donor with ulcerative colitis or Crohn's disease, or a healthy co-twin of an affected twin (not recorded which).

This chain's CDR3 is CASRINGPDTQYF. This sequence joins TRBV28 and TRBJ2-3. The CDR3 runs to 13 residues. Germline CDR1 reads MDHEN; CDR2 reads SYDVKM.